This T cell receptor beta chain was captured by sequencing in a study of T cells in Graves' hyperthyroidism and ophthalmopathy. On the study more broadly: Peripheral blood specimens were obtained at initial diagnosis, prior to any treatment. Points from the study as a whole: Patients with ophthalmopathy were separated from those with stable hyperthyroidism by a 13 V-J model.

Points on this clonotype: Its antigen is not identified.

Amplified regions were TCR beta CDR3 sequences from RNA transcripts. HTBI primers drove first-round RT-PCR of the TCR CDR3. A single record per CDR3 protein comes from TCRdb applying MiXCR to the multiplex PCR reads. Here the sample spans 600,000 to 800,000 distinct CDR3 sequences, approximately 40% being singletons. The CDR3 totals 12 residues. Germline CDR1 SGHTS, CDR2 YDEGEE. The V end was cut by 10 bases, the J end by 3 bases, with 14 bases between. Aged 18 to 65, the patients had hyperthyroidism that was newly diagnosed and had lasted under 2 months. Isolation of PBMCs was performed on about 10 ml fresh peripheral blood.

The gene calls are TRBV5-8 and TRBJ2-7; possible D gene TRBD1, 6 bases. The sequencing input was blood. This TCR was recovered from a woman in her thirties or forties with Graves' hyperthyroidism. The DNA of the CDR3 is TGTGCCTCAGGGCCAGGGGACTACGAGCAGTACTTC. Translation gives CASGPGDYEQYF.